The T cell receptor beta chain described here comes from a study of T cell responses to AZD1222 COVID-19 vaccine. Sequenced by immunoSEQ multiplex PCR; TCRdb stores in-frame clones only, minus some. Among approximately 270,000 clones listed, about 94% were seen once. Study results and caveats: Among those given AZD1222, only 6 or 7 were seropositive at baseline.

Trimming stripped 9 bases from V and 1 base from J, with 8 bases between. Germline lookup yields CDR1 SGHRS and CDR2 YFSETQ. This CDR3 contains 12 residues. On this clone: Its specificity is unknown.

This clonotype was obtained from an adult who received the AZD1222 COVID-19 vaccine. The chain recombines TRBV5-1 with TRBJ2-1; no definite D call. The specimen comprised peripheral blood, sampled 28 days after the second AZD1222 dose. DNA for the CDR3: TGCGCCACGGCCAGTTCCTACAATGAGCAGTTCTTC. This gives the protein CATASSYNEQFF.